This TCR beta chain was sequenced for a study of T cell responses to AZD1222 COVID-19 vaccine. In the study overall: Second doses were pooled across both intervals (about 4 or about 12 weeks). Points from the study as a whole: Spike-specific TCR depth and breadth grew after two AZD1222 doses. The donor group comprised mostly white British people and more females; the analysis possibly underestimated clonal diversity.

Measured with immunoSEQ multiplex PCR; TCRdb has only the in-frame clones, and not every one. The table has around 94,000 clones, roughly 91% seen once. A note on this clone: Its antigen is unidentified.

Germline CDR1 SNHLY, CDR2 FYNNEI. Trimming left V 3 bases short and J 2 bases short, with 17 bases between. The CDR3 extends over 17 amino acids. The sequence derives from an adult in good health. The chain joins TRBV2 to TRBJ1-3; a weak D match, TRBD1 (6 bases). The input for sequencing was peripheral blood, taken on day 0 of AZD1222 vaccination. The DNA for the CDR3 is TGTGCCAGCAGTGATCCTGGCAGGGGAATAGCTGGAAACACCATATATTTT. Encoded protein: CASSDPGRGIAGNTIYF. Looking up the rest from reference TRBV2 and TRBJ1-3 gives the full variable domain: EPEVTQTPSHQVTQMGQEVILRCVPISNHLYFYWYRQILGQKVEFLVSFYNNEISEKSEIFDDQFSVERPDGSNFTLKIRSTKLEDSAMYFCASSDPGRGIAGNTIYFGEGSWLTVV.